This is a list of T cell receptor beta chains from one sample in a study of vaccination effects on CD4 cells after COVID-19. The method was immunoSEQ multiplex PCR; TCRdb's version includes in-frame clones alone and lacks a portion of them. In the table there are roughly 11,000 clones, about 76% of which are singletons. Their target antigens are unknown. The sequencing used CD4+ T cells from PBMCs cultured with HCoV-229E spike peptides, collected before COVID-19 vaccination. The receptors shown here come from a human donor who received a COVID-19 vaccine. Both conserved end residues are part of each CDR3. Fields, in order: clone size, D gene, J gene, V gene, CDR3 DNA, CDR3 protein. A D gene is named only where the DNA matches it firmly. Clone size, where shown, is once, few, many, or a class for clones that have expanded.

>.|TRBD2|TRBJ2-2|TRBV25-1
TGTGCCAGCAGTCAGCGGGAGGGCGACACCGGGGAGCTGTTTTTT
CASSQREGDTGELFF
>.|.|TRBJ2-1|TRBV19
TGTGCCAGTAGTCAAACAAGAGATAGGGGGTTTCCCTACAATGAGCAGTTCTTC
CASSQTRDRGFPYNEQFF
>.|.|TRBJ2-2|TRBV2
TGTGCCAGCAGGAGCGGGCCCAACACCGGGGAGCTGTTTTTT
CASRSGPNTGELFF
>.|.|TRBJ1-1|TRBV19
TGTGCCAGTAGTATAGATTTTTCGGGAGTGGAAGCTTTCTTT
CASSIDFSGVEAFF
>few|TRBD1|TRBJ1-5|TRBV28
TGTGCCAGCAGTTCCCCGGGGACAGGGGTGAGGCAGCCCCAGCATTTT
CASSSPGTGVRQPQHF
>.|.|TRBJ1-1|TRBV13
TGTGCCAGCAGCTTAGAAGCAGGGGTCATGAACACTGAAGCTTTCTTT
CASSLEAGVMNTEAFF
>.|TRBD1|TRBJ1-1|TRBV3-1/TRBV3-2
TGTGCCAGCAGCCACGGACAGGCGAACACTGAAGCTTTCTTT
CASSHGQANTEAFF
>.|.|TRBJ1-2|TRBV6-1
TGTGCCAGCAGTGGGCCGGGGGGGACGCACCCCCTCTATGGCTACACCTTC
CASSGPGGTHPLYGYTF
>.|.|TRBJ2-5|TRBV7-7
TGTGCTAGCAGCCCAGGGCCCCAAGAGACCCAGTACTTC
CASSPGPQETQYF
>few|.|TRBJ1-2|TRBV6-6
TGTGCCAGCAGTCTAGGGCTTCGCTATGGCTACACCTTC
CASSLGLRYGYTF
>once|.|TRBJ2-6|TRBV5-1
TGCGCCAGCAGCTTGGGGGAGCACCCCGGGGCCAACGTCCTGACTTTC
CASSLGEHPGANVLTF
>.|.|TRBJ2-7|TRBV9
TGTGCCAGCAGCGTAGCCGTAGGTCAAGCCTACGAGCAGTACTTC
CASSVAVGQAYEQYF
>.|.|TRBJ1-5|TRBV28
TGTGCCAGCAGTTTTTATCAGAACAATCAGCCCCAGCATTTT
CASSFYQNNQPQHF
>.|.|TRBJ2-4|TRBV2
TGTGCCAGCAGTGATGGGGTCGCCAAAAACATTCAGTACTTC
CASSDGVAKNIQYF
>.|TRBD2|TRBJ2-1|TRBV7-8
TGTGCCAGCAGCTTAATCGGTGGGTCGGCTAGCGGGAGAGGCAATGAGCAGTTCTTC
CASSLIGGSASGRGNEQFF
>.|.|TRBJ1-1|TRBV6-2/TRBV6-3
TGTGCCAGCAGTTACTCGAGTCAACGGAGAGTCCGGGCTTTCTTT
CASSYSSQRRVRAFF
>.|.|TRBJ1-1|TRBV7-2
TGTGCCAGCAGCTCAAAGGGAGGTTCTGAAGCTTTCTTT
CASSSKGGSEAFF
>.|TRBD1|TRBJ1-1|TRBV19
TGTGCCAGTAGTATAGGGAGGGGACAGGAATTGAACACTGAAGCTTTCTTT
CASSIGRGQELNTEAFF
>.|TRBD2|TRBJ2-7|TRBV2
TGTGCCAGCAGTAGCGGGAGGGAGTACGAGCAGTACTTC
CASSSGREYEQYF
>.|.|TRBJ1-1|TRBV5-4
TGTGCCAGCAGCTCCCAGACAGCTTGGGGGACTGAAGCTTTCTTT
CASSSQTAWGTEAFF
>.|TRBD2|TRBJ2-7|TRBV10-3
TGTGCCATCAGTAGCCCTAGCGGGGGGTCCTACGAGCAGTACTTC
CAISSPSGGSYEQYF
>once|.|TRBJ2-2|TRBV24-1
TGTGCCACCAGTGATTACCCCCGACAGAACACCGGGGAGCTGTTTTTT
CATSDYPRQNTGELFF
>.|TRBD2|TRBJ2-3|TRBV6-5
TGTGCCAGCAGCGGACTAGCGGGACTCACAGATACGCAGTATTTT
CASSGLAGLTDTQYF
>few|.|TRBJ1-5|TRBV27
TGTGCCAGCAGACCTACAGCTAGCAATCAGCCCCAGCATTTT
CASRPTASNQPQHF